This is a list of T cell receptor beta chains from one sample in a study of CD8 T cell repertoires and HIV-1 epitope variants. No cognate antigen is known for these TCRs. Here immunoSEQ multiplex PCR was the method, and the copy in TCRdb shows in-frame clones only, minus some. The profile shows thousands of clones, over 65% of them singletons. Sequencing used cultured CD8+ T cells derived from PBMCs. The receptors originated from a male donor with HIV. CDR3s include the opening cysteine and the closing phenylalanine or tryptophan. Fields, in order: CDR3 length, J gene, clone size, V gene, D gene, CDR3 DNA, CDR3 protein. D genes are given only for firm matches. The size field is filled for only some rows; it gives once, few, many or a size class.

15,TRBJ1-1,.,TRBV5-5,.,TGTGCCAGCAGCTCTCTATCACAAGTAAACACTGAAGCTTTCTTT,CASSSLSQVNTEAFF
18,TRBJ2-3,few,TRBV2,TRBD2,TGTGCCAGCAGTGAAGCGGGACTAGCGGGGGGGCGGACAGATACGCAGTATTTT,CASSEAGLAGGRTDTQYF
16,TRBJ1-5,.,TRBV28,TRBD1,TGTGCCAGCAACCGGGACAGACAATATAGCAATCAGCCCCAGCATTTT,CASNRDRQYSNQPQHF
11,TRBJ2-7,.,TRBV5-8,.,TGTGCCAGCAGCTTGTCCCACGAGCAGTACTTC,CASSLSHEQYF
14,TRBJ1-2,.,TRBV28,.,TGTGCCAGCAGTTTGACTCGACATATCTATGGCTACACCTTC,CASSLTRHIYGYTF
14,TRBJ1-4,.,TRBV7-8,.,TGTGCCAGCAGCCCCAGGGGTGGTGTGGAAAAACTGTTTTTT,CASSPRGGVEKLFF
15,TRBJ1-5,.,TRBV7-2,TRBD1,TGTGCCAGCAGCCCCGGGACAGCCTATTACCAGCCCCAGCATTTT,CASSPGTAYYQPQHF
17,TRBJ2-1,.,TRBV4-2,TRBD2,TGTGCCAGCAGCCAAGATGGAGCGGGAGGCCGGGACAATGAGCAGTTCTTC,CASSQDGAGGRDNEQFF
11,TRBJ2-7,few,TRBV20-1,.,TGCAGTGCAACCCATTCGGGCGAGCAGTACTTC,CSATHSGEQYF
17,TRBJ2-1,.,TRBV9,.,TGTGCCAGCAGCGGCCCCCAGTGGGCAGGGGATAGAGATGAGCAGTTCTTC,CASSGPQWAGDRDEQFF
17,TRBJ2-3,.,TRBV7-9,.,TGTGCCAGCAGCTTAGACACGGCGGGACCTAGCACAGATACGCAGTATTTT,CASSLDTAGPSTDTQYF
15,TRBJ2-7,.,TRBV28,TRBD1,TGTGCCAGCAGTTTTGGGGACAGGGGGCAGTACGAGCAGTACTTC,CASSFGDRGQYEQYF
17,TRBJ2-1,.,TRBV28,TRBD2,TGTGCCAGCAGTCCATGGACTAGCGGGAGTCTCTACAATGAGCAGTTCTTC,CASSPWTSGSLYNEQFF
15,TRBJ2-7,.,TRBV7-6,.,TGTGCCAGCAGCTTAGCGGCAGGCCTCTCCTACGAGCAGTACTTC,CASSLAAGLSYEQYF
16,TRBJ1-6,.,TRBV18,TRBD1,TGTGCCAGCTCACCAATTCGACAGGGGGAAAATTCACCCCTCCACTTT,CASSPIRQGENSPLHF
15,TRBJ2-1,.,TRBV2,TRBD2,TGTGCCAGCAAATGGAGGACTAGCGAGGACAATGAGCAGTTCTTC,CASKWRTSEDNEQFF
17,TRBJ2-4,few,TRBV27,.,TGTGCCAGCAGTTTACTCACCACCGGACGGGACTCGAACATTCAGTACTTC,CASSLLTTGRDSNIQYF
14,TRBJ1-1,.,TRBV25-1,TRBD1,TGTGCCAGCAGTACGACAGGGGGCCACACTGAAGCTTTCTTT,CASSTTGGHTEAFF
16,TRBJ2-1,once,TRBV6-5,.,TGTGCCAGCAGTTACTACGGGCCCCCTCAGGGAGATGAGCAGTTCTTC,CASSYYGPPQGDEQFF
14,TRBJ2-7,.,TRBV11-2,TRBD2,TGTGCCAGCAGATATCCGGGACTAGCTGCCGAGCAGTACTTC,CASRYPGLAAEQYF
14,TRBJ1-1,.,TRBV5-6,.,TGTGCCAGCAGCTTGGGGACAGCATACACTGAAGCTTTCTTT,CASSLGTAYTEAFF
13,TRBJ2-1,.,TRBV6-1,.,TGTGCCACTAAAGGCGACTCCTACAATGAGCAGTTCTTC,CATKGDSYNEQFF
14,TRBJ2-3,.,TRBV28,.,TGTGCCAGCAGTTTAGGGGCCCGCACAGATACGCAGTATTTT,CASSLGARTDTQYF
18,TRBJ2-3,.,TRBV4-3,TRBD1,TGCGCCAGCAGCCAAGAGATACCCGGGACAGGAAACCCAGATACGCAGTATTTT,CASSQEIPGTGNPDTQYF
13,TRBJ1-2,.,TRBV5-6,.,TGTGCCAGCAGCGGCCCCCGGTGGCATGGCTACACCTTC,CASSGPRWHGYTF